This TCR beta chain emerged from a study of monozygotic twins with inflammatory bowel disease. TCRdb reprocessed the 5' RACE reads and keeps a single row for each CDR3 protein, giving no DNA. This table lists a few hundred thousand distinct CDR3 sequences. With respect to this clonotype: Its matching antigen is unknown.

Regarding the study as a whole: Fewer clonotypes were shared with others by IBD patients than by healthy twins, especially with disease activity. IBD patients showed reduced TCRbeta diversity (inverse Simpson) versus healthy co-twins.

The sequence was obtained from a human donor with ulcerative colitis or Crohn's disease, or a healthy co-twin of an affected twin (not recorded which). Sequencing was performed on blood.

This CDR3 is CASSPSSRAPNTGELFF. This rearrangement joins TRBV7-9 to TRBJ2-2; TCRdb reports TRBD1, a call that lacks DNA to check it against. Per the germline V gene, CDR1 is SEHNR and CDR2 is FQNEAQ (reference sequence). The CDR3 has 17 amino acids.